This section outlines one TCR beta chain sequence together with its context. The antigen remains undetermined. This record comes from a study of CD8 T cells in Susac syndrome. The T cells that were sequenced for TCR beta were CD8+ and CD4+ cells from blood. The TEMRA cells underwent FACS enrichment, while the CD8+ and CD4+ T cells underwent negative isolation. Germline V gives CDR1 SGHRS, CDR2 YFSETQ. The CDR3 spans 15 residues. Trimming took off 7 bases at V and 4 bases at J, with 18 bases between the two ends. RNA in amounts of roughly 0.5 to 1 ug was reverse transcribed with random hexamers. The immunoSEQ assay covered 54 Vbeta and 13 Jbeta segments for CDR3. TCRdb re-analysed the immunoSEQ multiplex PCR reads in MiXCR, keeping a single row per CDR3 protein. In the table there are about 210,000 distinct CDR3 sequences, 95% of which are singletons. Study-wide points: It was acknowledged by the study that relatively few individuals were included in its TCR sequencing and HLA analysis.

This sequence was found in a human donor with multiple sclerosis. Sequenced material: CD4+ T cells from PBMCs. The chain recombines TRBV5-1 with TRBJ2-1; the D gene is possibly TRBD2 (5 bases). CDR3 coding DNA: TGCGCCAGCGGGCTCGGGATAGGTGGTTACAATGAGCAGTTCTTC. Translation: CASGLGIGGYNEQFF.